Sequencing of this T cell receptor (beta chain) was carried out in a study of tumor and adjacent non-tumor tissue in lung cancer. About the study: Each sample yielded 3.5 million to 5 million productive TCRbeta reads on average.

The CDR3 totals 18 residues. The V gene's germline CDR1 is MGHRA and CDR2 YSYEKL. V lost 3 bases to trimming and J lost 3 bases; unmatched junction nucleotides: 15. The table lists this clonotype with a count of one. A modified ARM-PCR protocol with three rounds of nested PCR amplified TCRbeta. TCRdb called the multiplex PCR reads again in MiXCR, with one record for every CDR3 protein. Of roughly 76,000 distinct CDR3 sequences listed, under 70% were seen once; the top ten hold around 13%. The template was RNA from unsorted bulk tissue. Input material: lung tumor tissue. This clonotype was sampled from an older woman with non-small cell lung cancer. The gene calls are TRBV4-1 and TRBJ2-7; 9 bases match TRBD2. The CDR3 DNA is TGCGCCAGCAGCCAGGGAACCAGCGGGAGGCTCCTATACTACGAGCAGTACTTC. Protein sequence: CASSQGTSGRLLYYEQYF.